This T cell receptor beta chain was obtained from a study of response to subunit inactivated influenza vaccine. Study-wide results and limits: It was the authors' suggestion that each seasonal influenza vaccination recruits few new T cells.

Turning to this clonotype: As yet, its antigen is unknown.

MiXCR was run by TCRdb on the RT-PCR reads, yielding one entry per CDR3 protein. The sample lists some 480,000 distinct CDR3 sequences; about 10% were seen once. The CDR3 contains 17 residues. V dropped 0 bases and J dropped 2; count of bases not matched to a gene: 5. CDR1 and CDR2 (germline): SGDLS, YYNGEE. The sequencing used PBMCs from blood, collected 45 days after vaccination. The chain carries TRBV9 and TRBJ2-1, with 10 bases matching TRBD1. This receptor was identified in a man between 45 and 60 years old who received an inactivated influenza vaccine. CDR3 DNA: TGTGCCAGCAGCGTAGTTGGTGGGACAGGGGCCTACAATGAGCAGTTCTTC. Encoded protein: CASSVVGGTGAYNEQFF.